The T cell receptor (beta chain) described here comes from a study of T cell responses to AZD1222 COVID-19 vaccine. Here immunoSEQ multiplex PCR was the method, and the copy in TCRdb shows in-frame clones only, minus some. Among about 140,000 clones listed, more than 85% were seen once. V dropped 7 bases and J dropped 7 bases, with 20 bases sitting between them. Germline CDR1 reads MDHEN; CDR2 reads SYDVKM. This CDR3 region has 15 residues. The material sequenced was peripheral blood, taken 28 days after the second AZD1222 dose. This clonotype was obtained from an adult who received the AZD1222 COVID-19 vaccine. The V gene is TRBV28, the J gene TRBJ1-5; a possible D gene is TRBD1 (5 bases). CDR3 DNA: TGTGCCAGCACCGGAGGACCGGACAATGGGCAGCCCCAGCATTTT. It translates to CASTGGPDNGQPQHF.